The TCR beta chain described here comes from a study of shared clonotypes between healthy human individuals. Germline assignment: CDR1 SNHLY and CDR2 FYNNEI. The CDR3 is 12 amino acids. The V end lost 4 bases, the J end lost 2 bases, and 4 bases lay between the germline ends. Sequencing used immunoSEQ multiplex PCR; TCRdb keeps in-frame clones, though not all of them. The sample contains some 900,000 clones, less than 85% of which appear only once. This clonotype originated in a man between 18 and 29 years old in good health. Specimen: memory CD4+ T cells sorted from blood. Subset denoted: CD45RA-negative fraction. This chain connects TRBV2 to TRBJ2-3; D remains ambiguous. The CDR3: CASSGPTDTQYF. CDR3 in DNA: TGTGCCAGCAGTGGACCCACAGATACGCAGTATTTT.